This T cell receptor beta chain was retrieved from a study of shared clonotypes between healthy human individuals. Those who donated were healthy HIV-negative adults, with no recent acute infections or vaccinations reported. Several immunoSEQ plates held equal portions of the genomic DNA taken from each subset. The protocol was immunoSEQ multiplex PCR, while the TCRdb copy is restricted to in-frame clones and leaves out a portion. The sample lists hundreds of thousands of clones, around 77% occurring once. The CDR3 is made up of 14 amino acids. Germline V gives CDR1 MNHEY, CDR2 SVGAGI. V was cut by 6 bases and J by 0 bases, with 10 bases left in between.

This sequence originates from a woman in her 40s in good health. Some clones in this sample may be carry-over from other donors' samples. Source material: PBMCs. The chain combines TRBV6-5 with TRBJ2-3; D is unclear. CDR3 protein: CASSGGTSTDTQYF. The CDR3 nucleotides read TGTGCCAGCAGCGGCGGAACTAGCACAGATACGCAGTATTTT.